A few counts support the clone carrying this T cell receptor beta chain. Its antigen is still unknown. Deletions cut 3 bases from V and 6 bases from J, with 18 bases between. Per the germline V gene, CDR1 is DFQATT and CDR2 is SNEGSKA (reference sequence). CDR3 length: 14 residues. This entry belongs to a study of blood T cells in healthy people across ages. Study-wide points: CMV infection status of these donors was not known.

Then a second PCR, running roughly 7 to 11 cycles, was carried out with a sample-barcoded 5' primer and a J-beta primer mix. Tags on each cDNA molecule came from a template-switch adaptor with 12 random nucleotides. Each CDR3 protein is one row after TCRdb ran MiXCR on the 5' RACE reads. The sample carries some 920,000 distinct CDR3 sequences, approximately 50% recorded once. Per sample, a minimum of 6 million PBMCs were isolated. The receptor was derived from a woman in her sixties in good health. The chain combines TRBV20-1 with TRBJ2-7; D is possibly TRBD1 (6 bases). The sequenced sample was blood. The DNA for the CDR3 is TGCAGTGCTAGGCTCCGGGACACTAGGGCCGAGCAGTACTTC. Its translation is CSARLRDTRAEQYF.